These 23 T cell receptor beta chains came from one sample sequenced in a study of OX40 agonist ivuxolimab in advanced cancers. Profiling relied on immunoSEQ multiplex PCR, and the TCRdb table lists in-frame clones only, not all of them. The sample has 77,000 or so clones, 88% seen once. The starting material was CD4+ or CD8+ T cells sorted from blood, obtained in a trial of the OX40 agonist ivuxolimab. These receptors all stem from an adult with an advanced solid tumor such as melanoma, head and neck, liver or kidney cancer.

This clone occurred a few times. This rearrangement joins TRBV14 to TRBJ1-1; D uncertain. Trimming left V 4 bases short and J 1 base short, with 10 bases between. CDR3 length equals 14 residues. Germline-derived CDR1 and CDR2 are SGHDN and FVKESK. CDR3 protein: CASSPSGRNTEAFF. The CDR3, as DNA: TGTGCCAGCAGCCCTTCCGGACGGAACACTGAAGCTTTCTTT. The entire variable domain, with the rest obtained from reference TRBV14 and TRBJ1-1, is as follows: EAGVTQFPSHSVIEKGQTVTLRCDPISGHDNLYWYRRVMGKEIKFLLHFVKESKQDESGMPNNRFLAERTGGTYSTLKVQPAELEDSGVYFCASSPSGRNTEAFFGQGTRLTVV.

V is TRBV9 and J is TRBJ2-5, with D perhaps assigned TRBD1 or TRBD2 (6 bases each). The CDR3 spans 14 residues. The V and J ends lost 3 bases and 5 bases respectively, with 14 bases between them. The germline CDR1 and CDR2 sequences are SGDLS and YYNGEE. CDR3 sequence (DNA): TGTGCCAGCAGCGCCCCGGGGGCAGGGGAGACCCAGTACTTC. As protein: CASSAPGAGETQYF.

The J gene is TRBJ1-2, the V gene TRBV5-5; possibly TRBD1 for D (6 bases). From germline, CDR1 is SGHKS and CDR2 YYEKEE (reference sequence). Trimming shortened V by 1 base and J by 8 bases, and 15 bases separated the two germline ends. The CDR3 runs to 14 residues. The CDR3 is CASSLQVQGSGYTF. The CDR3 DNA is TGTGCCAGCAGCTTGCAAGTTCAGGGGAGCGGCTACACCTTC.

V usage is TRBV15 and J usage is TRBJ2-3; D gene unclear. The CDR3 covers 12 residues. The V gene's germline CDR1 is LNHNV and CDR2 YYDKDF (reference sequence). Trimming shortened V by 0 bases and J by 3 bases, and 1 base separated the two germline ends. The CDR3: CATSRETDTQYF. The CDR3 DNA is TGTGCCACCAGCAGAGAGACAGATACGCAGTATTTT.

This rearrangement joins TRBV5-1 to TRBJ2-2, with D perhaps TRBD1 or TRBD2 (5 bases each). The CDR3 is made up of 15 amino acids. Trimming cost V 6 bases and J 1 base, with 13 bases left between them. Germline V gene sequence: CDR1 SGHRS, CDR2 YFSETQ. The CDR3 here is CASIETGGNTGELFF. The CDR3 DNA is TGCGCCAGCATAGAAACAGGAGGGAACACCGGGGAGCTGTTTTTT.

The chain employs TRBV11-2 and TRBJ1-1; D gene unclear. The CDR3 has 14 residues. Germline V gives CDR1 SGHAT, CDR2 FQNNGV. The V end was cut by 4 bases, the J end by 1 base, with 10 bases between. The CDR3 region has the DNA TGTGCCAGCAGCTGGGCGGGGAAGAACACTGAAGCTTTCTTT. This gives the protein CASSWAGKNTEAFF.

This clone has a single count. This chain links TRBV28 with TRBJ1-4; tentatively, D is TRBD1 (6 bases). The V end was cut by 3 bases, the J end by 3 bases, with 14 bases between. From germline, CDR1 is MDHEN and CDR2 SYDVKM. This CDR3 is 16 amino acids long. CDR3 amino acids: CASSFPTGLANEKLFF. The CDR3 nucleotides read TGTGCCAGCAGTTTCCCTACAGGGTTGGCTAATGAAAAACTGTTTTTT.

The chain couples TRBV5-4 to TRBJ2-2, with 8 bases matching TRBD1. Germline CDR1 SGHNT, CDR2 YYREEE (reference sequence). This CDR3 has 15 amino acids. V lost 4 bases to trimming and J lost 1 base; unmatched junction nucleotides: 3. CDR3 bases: TGTGCCAGCAGCCGCGGGACAGGGAACACCGGGGAGCTGTTTTTT. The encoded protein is CASSRGTGNTGELFF. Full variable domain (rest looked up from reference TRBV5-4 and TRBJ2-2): ETGVTQSPTHLIKTRGQQVTLRCSSQSGHNTVSWYQQALGQGPQFIFQYYREEENGRGNFPPRFSGLQFPNYSSELNVNALELDDSALYLCASSRGTGNTGELFFGEGSRLTVL.

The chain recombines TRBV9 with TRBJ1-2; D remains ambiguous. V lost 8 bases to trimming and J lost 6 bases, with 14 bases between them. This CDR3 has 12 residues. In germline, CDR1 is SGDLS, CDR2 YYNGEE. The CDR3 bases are TGTGCCAGTCTGTCGGGTGGGCATGGCTACACCTTC. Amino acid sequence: CASLSGGHGYTF.

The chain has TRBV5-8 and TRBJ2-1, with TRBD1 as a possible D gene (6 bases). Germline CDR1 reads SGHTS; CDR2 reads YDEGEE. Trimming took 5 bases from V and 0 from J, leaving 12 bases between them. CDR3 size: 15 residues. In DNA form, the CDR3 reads TGTGCCAGCAGACAGGGCCTGAGCTCCTACAATGAGCAGTTCTTC. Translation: CASRQGLSSYNEQFF.

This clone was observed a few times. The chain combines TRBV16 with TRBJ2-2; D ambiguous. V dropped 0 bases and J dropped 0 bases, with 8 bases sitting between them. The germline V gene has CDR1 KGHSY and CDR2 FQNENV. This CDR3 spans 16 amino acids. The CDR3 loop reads CASSQSLVTNTGELFF. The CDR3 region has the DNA TGTGCCAGCAGCCAATCACTGGTTACGAACACCGGGGAGCTGTTTTTT.

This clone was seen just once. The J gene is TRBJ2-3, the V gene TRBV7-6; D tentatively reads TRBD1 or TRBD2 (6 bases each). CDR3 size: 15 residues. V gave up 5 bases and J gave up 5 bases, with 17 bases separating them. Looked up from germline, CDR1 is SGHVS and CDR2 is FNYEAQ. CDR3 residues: CASSPGGGVLDTQYF. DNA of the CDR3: TGTGCCAGCAGCCCTGGAGGGGGAGTTTTAGATACGCAGTATTTT.

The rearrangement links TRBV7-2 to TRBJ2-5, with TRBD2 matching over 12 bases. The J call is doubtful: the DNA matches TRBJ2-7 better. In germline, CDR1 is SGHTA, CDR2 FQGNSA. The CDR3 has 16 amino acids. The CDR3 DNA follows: TGTGCCAGCAGCTACCTAGCGGGAGGGCAGAGGTACGAGCAGTACTTC. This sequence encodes CASSYLAGGQRYEQYF.

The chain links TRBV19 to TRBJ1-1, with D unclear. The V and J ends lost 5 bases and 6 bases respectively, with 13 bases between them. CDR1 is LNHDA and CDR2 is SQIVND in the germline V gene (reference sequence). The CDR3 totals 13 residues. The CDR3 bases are TGTGCCAGTAGTCTACCTTTAAGGGCTGAAGCTTTCTTT. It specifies CASSLPLRAEAFF.

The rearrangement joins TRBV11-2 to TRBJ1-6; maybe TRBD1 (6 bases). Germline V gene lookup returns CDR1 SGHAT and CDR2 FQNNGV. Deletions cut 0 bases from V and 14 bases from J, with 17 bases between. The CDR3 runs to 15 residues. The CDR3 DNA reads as TGTGCCAGCAGCTTAGATCTCGGGGGCCGGGGAGCCCTCCACTTT. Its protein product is CASSLDLGGRGALHF.

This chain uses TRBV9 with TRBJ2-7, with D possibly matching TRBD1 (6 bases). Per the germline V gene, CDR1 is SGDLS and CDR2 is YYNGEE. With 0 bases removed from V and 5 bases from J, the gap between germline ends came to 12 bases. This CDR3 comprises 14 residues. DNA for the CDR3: TGTGCCAGCAGCGTAGGTACAGGGCGCGACGAGCAGTACTTC. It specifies CASSVGTGRDEQYF.

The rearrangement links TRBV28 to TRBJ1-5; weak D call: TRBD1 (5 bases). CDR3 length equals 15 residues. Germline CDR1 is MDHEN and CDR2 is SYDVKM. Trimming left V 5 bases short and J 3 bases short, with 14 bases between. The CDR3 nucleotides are TGTGCCAGCAGTCCCACGGGGGGACTCAATCAGCCCCAGCATTTT. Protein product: CASSPTGGLNQPQHF.

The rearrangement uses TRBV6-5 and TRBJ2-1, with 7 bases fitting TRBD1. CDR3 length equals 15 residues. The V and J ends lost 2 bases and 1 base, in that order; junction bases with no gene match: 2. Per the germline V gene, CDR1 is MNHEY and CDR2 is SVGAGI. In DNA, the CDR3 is TGTGCCAGCAGTTACGACAGGGAGTCCTACAATGAGCAGTTCTTC. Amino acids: CASSYDRESYNEQFF.

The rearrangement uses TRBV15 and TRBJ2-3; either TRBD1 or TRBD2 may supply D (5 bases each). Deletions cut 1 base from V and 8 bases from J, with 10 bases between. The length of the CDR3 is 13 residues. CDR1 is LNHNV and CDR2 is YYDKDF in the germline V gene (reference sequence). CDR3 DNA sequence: TGTGCCACCAGCAGAGCGAGGGACGGTACGCAGTATTTT. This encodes CATSRARDGTQYF. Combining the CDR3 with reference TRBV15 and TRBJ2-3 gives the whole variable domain DAMVIQNPRYQVTQFGKPVTLSCSQTLNHNVMYWYQQKSSQAPKLLFHYYDKDFNNEADTPDNFQSRRPNTSFCFLDIRSPGLGDTAMYLCATSRARDGTQYFGPGTRLTVL.

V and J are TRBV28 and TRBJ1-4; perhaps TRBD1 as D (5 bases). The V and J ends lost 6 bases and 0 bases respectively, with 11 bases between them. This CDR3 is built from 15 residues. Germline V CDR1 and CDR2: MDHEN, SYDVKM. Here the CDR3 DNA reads TGTGCCAGCAGGCCAGGGAGAACAACTAATGAAAAACTGTTTTTT. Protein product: CASRPGRTTNEKLFF. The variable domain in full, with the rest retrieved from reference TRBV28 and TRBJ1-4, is DVKVTQSSRYLVKRTGEKVFLECVQDMDHENMFWYRQDPGLGLRLIYFSYDVKMKEKGDIPEGYSVSREKKERFSLILESASTNQTSMYLCASRPGRTTNEKLFFGSGTQLSVL.

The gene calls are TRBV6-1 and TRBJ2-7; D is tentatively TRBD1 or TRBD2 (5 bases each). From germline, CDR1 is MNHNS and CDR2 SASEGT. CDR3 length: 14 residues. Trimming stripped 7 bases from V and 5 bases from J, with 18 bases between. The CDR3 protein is CASTEQEEGNEQYF. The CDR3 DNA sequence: TGTGCCAGCACCGAACAGGAGGAAGGTAACGAGCAGTACTTC.

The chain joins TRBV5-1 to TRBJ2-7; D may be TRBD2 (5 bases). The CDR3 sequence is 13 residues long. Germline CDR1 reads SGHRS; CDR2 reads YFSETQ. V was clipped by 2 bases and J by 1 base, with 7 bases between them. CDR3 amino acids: CASSFEGSYEQYF. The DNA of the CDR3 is TGCGCCAGCAGCTTTGAGGGTTCCTACGAGCAGTACTTC.

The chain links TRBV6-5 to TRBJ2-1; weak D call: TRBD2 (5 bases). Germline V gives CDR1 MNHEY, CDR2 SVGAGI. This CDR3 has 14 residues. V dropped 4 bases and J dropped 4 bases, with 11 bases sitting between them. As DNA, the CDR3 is TGTGCCAGCAGTTTACTAGGCGGATACAATGAGCAGTTCTTC. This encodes CASSLLGGYNEQFF.